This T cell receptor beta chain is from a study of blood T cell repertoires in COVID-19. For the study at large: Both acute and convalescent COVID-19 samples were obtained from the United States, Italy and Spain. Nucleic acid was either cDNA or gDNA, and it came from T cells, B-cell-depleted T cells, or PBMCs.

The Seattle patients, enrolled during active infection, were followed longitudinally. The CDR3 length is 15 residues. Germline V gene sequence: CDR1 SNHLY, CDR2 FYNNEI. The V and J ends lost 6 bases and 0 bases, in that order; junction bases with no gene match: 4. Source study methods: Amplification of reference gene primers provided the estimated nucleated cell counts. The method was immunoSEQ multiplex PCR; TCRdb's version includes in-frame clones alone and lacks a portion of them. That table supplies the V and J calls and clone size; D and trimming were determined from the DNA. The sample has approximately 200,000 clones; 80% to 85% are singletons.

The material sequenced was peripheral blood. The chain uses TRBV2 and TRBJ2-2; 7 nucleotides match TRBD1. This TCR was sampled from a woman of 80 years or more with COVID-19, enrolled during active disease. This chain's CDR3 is CASRGDRTNTGELFF. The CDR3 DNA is TGTGCCAGCAGGGGGGACAGAACGAACACCGGGGAGCTGTTTTTT.